This TCR beta chain stems from a study of cytomegalovirus exposure and HLA in healthy donors. Researchers ran the PCR with 60 Vbeta and 13 Jbeta primers. The protocol was immunoSEQ multiplex PCR, while the TCRdb copy is restricted to in-frame clones and leaves out a portion. Here the sample spans 120,000 to 150,000 clones, about 79% being singletons. The V and J ends lost 3 bases and 0 bases, in that order; junction bases with no gene match: 4. Germline CDR1 reads MNHEY; CDR2 reads SVGAGI. The CDR3 sequence is 15 residues long. This chain uses TRBV6-5 with TRBJ2-5, with 7 positions matching TRBD1. The receptor was derived from a male donor in good health and CMV-seronegative. Specimen: PBMCs. The CDR3 loop is CASSYTTGDQETQYF. The CDR3 DNA reads TGTGCCAGCAGTTATACCACAGGGGACCAAGAGACCCAGTACTTC.